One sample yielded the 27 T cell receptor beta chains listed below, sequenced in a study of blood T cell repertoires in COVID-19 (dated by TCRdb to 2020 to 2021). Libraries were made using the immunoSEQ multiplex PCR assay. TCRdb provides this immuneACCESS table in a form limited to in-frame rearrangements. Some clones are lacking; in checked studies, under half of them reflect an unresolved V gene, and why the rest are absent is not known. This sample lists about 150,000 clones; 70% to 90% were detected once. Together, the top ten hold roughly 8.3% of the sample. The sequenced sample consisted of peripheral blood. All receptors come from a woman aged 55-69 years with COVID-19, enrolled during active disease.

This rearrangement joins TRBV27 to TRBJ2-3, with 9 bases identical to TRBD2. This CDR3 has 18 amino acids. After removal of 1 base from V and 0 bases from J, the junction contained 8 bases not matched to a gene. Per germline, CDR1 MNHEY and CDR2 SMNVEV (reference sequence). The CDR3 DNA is TGTGCCAGCAGTTTATGGACCGGGGGACTAGCTAGCACAGATACGCAGTATTTT. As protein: CASSLWTGGLASTDTQYF.

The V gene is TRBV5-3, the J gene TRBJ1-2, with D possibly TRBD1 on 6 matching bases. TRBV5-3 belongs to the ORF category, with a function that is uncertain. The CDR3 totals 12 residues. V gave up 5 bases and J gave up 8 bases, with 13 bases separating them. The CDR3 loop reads CARSSQGGGYTF. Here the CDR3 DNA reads TGTGCCAGAAGTTCACAGGGTGGAGGCTACACCTTC.

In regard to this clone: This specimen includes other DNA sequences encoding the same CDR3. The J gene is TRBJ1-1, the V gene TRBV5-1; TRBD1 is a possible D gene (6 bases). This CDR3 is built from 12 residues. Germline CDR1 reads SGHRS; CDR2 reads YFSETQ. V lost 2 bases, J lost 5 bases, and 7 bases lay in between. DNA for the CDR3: TGCGCCAGCAGCTTTACAGGGACTGAAGCTTTCTTT. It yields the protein CASSFTGTEAFF. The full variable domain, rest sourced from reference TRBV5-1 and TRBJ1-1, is KAGVTQTPRYLIKTRGQQVTLSCSPISGHRSVSWYQQTPGQGLQFLFEYFSETQRNKGNFPGRFSGRQFSNSRSEMNVSTLELGDSALYLCASSFTGTEAFFGQGTRLTVV.

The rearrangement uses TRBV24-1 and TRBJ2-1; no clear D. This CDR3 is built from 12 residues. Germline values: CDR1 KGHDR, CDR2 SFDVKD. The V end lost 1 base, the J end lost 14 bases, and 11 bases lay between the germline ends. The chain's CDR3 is CATSDFSGMKFF. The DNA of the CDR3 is TGTGCCACCAGTGATTTTTCGGGTATGAAGTTCTTC.

Here the CDR3 DNA reads TGTGCCAGCAAAAATCAACAGGCTGCCTACGAGCAGTACTTC. Its translation: CASKNQQAAYEQYF. This rearrangement joins TRBV6-6 to TRBJ2-7; tentative D call: TRBD1 (5 bases). Deletions cut 7 bases from V and 2 bases from J, with 15 bases between. This CDR3 has 14 amino acids. The germline CDR1 and CDR2 sequences are MNHNY and SVGAGI (reference sequence).

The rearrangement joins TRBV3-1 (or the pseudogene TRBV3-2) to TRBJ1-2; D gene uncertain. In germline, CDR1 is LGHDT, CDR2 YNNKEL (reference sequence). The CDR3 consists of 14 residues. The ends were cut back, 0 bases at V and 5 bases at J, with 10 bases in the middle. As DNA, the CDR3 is TGTGCCAGCAGCCAAGATAATGACTTTTATGGCTACACCTTC. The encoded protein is CASSQDNDFYGYTF.

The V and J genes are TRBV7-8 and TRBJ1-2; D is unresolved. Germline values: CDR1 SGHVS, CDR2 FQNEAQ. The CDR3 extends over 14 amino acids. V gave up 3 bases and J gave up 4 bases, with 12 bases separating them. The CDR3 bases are TGTGCCAGCAGCTTTCAAGACGGAGCCTATGGCTACACCTTC. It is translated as CASSFQDGAYGYTF.

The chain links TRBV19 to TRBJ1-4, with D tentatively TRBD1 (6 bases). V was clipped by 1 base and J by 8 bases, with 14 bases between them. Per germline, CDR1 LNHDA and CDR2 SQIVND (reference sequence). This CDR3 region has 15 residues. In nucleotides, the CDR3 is TGTGCCAGTAGTATAGTAGGGACAATCAGCGAAAAACTGTTTTTT. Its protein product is CASSIVGTISEKLFF.

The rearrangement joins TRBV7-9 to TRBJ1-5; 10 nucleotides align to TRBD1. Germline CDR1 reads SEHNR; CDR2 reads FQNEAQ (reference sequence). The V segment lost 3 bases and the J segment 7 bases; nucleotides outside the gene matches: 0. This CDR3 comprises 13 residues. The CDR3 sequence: CASSLDRGQPQHF. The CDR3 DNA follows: TGTGCCAGCAGCTTGGACAGGGGGCAGCCCCAGCATTTT.

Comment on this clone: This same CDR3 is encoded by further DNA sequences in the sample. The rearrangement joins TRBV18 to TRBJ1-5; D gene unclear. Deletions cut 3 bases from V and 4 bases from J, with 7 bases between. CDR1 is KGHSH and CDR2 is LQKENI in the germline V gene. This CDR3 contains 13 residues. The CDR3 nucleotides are TGTGCCAGCTCACCGGGAGGAAATCAGCCCCAGCATTTT. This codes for CASSPGGNQPQHF.

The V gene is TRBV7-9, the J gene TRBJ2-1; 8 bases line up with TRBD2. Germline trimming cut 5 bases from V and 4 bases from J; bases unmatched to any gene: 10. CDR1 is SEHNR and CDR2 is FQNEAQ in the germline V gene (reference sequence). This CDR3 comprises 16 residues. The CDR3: CASSPGTGGPYNEQFF. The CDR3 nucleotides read TGTGCCAGCAGCCCTGGGACGGGAGGGCCGTACAATGAGCAGTTCTTC.

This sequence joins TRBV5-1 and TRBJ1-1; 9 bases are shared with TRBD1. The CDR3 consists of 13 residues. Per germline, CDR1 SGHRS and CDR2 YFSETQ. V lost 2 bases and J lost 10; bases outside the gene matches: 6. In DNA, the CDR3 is TGCGCCAGCAGCTTTGAGGGACAGGGTGGAGCTTTCTTT. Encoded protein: CASSFEGQGGAFF. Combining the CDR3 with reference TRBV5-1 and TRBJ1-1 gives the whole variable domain KAGVTQTPRYLIKTRGQQVTLSCSPISGHRSVSWYQQTPGQGLQFLFEYFSETQRNKGNFPGRFSGRQFSNSRSEMNVSTLELGDSALYLCASSFEGQGGAFFGQGTRLTVV.

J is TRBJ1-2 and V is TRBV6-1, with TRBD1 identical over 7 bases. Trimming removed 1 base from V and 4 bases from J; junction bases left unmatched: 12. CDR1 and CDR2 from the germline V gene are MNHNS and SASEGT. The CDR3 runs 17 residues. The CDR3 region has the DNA TGTGCCAGCAGTGAAGGACAAAGAACAGGGGACAGCTATGGCTACACCTTC. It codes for CASSEGQRTGDSYGYTF.

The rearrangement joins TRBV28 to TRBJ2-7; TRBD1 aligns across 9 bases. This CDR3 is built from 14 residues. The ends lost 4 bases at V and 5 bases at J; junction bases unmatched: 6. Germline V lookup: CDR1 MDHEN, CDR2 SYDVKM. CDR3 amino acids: CASSSPGQGDEQYV. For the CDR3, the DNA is TGTGCCAGCAGTTCTCCGGGACAGGGTGACGAGCAGTACGTC.

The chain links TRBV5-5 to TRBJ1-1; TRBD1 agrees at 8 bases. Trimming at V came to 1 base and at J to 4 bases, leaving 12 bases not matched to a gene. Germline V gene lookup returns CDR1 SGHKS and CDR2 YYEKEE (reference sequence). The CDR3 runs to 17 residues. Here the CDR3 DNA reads TGTGCCAGCAGCTTGATTAGGGACAGGTGGGCGGTCACTGAAGCTTTCTTT. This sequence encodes CASSLIRDRWAVTEAFF.

The CDR3 DNA follows: TGCAGCGTTCGACAGAATAGCAATCAGCCCCAGCATTTT. This gives the protein CSVRQNSNQPQHF. This chain joins TRBV29-1 and TRBJ1-5; a possible D gene is TRBD1 (5 bases). This CDR3 comprises 13 residues. V dropped 5 bases and J dropped 0 bases, with 8 bases sitting between them. Germline CDR1 SQVTM, CDR2 ANQGSEA.

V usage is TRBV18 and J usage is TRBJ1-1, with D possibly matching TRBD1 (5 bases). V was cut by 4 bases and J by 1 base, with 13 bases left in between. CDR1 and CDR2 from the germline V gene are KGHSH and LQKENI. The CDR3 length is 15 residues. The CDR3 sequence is CASSLRRDRNTEAFF. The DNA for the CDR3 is TGTGCCAGCTCACTTCGTCGAGACAGGAACACTGAAGCTTTCTTT.

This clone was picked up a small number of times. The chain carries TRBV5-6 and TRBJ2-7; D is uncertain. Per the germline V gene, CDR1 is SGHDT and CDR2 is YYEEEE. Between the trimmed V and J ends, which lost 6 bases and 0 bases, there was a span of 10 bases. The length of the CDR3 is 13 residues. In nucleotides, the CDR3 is TGTGCCAGCAATGGCCCTTTCTCCTACGAGCAGTACGTC. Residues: CASNGPFSYEQYV.

In nucleotides, the CDR3 is TGTGCCAGCAGCCTAACCACTAGCGGGAGGGCCGGGGGCAATGAGCAGTTCTTC. Translated, it gives CASSLTTSGRAGGNEQFF. V usage is TRBV14 and J usage is TRBJ2-1; 13 bases are a match to TRBD2. The germline V gene has CDR1 SGHDN and CDR2 FVKESK. J was trimmed by 6 bases and V by 4 bases; bases with no gene match: 12. This CDR3 contains 18 residues.

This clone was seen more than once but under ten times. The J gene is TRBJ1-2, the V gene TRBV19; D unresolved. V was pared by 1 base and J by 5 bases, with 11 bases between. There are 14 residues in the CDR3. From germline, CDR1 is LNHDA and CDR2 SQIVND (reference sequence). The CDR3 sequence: CASSIVWGDYGYTF. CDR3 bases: TGTGCCAGTAGTATAGTTTGGGGAGATTATGGCTACACCTTC.

The CDR3 region is CASSEAPAGHGYTF. Here the CDR3 DNA reads TGTGCCAGCAGTGAAGCGCCGGCAGGGCATGGCTACACCTTC. V and J are TRBV2 and TRBJ1-2, with TRBD1 as a possible D gene (5 bases). The CDR3 totals 14 residues. CDR1 and CDR2 from the germline V gene are SNHLY and FYNNEI. V lost 0 bases to trimming and J lost 6 bases, with 11 bases between them.

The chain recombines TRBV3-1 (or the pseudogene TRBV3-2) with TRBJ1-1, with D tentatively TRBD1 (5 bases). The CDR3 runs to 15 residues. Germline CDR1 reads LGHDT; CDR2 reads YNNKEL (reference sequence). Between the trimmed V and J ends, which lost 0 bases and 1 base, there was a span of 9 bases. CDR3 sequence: CASSQDYRSNTEAFF. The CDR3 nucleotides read TGTGCCAGCAGCCAAGACTACAGGTCGAACACTGAAGCTTTCTTT.

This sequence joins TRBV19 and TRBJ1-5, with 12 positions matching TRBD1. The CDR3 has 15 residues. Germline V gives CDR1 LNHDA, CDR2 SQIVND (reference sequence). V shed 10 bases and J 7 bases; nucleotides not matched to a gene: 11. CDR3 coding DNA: TGTGCCACTTCCCCCGGGGACAGGGGGCGGCAGCCCCAGCATTTT. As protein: CATSPGDRGRQPQHF.

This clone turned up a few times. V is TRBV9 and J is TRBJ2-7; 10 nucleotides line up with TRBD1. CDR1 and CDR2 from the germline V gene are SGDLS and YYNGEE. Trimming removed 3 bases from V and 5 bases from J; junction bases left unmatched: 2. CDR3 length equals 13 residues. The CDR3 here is CASSGQGAHEQYF. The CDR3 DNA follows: TGTGCCAGCAGCGGACAGGGGGCGCACGAGCAGTACTTC.

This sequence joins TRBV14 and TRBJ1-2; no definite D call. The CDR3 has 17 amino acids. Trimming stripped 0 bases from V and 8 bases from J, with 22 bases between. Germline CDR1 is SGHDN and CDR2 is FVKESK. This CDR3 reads CASSQDLGGWPSGGYTF. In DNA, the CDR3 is TGTGCCAGCAGCCAAGATTTGGGCGGTTGGCCTTCGGGAGGCTACACCTTC.

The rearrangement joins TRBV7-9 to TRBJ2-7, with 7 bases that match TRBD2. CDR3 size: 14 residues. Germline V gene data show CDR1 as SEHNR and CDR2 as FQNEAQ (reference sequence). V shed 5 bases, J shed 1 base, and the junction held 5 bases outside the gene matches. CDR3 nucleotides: TGTGCCAGCAGCCCATGGACTAGTTCCTACGAGCAGTACTTC. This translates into CASSPWTSSYEQYF.

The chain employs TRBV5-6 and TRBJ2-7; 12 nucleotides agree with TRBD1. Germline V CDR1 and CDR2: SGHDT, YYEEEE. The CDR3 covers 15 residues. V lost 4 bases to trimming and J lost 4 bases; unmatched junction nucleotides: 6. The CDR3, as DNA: TGTGCCAGCAGCCGATCGGGACAGGGGGCTTACGAGCAGTACTTC. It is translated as CASSRSGQGAYEQYF.